The T cell receptor (beta chain) under discussion was sequenced for a study of cytomegalovirus exposure and HLA in healthy donors. The PCR contained 60 Vbeta and 13 Jbeta primers. Produced via immunoSEQ multiplex PCR; TCRdb's table is partial and in-frame only. The data show about 170,000 clones, over 65% seen once. Study-level points and caveats: Analysis was carried out at a later point, and it linked a missense DCLRE1C variant to TCR beta V- and J-gene trimming. The sole available immune exposure information was CMV serostatus.

This clone was found a few times. Its antigen is currently unknown. CDR1 is LNHDA, CDR2 SQIVND, per germline (reference sequence). The CDR3 has 17 amino acids. J was trimmed by 6 bases and V by 2 bases; bases with no gene match: 12. This TCR came from a female donor in good health and CMV-seronegative. J is TRBJ2-2 and V is TRBV19; 7 bases are shared with TRBD2. The sequencing sample was made of PBMCs. CDR3 residues: CASSIMGGRGIAGELFF. CDR3 bases: TGTGCCAGTAGTATAATGGGAGGGAGAGGTATCGCCGGGGAGCTGTTTTTT.